These T cell receptor beta chains were read from a single sample in a study of technical replicates of blood from a few donors. The protocol was immunoSEQ multiplex PCR, while the TCRdb copy is restricted to in-frame clones and leaves out a portion. The repertoire holds roughly 56,000 clones, more than 90% seen once, with about 3% in the top ten. The sequenced sample consisted of PBMCs. All receptors come from a human donor in good health. Some clones in this sample may be carry-over from other donors' samples. Each CDR3 is given with its conserved first and last residue. A D gene is named only where the DNA matches it firmly. Size is stated for part of the rows, as once, few or many counts, or as a class when the clone is expanded.

clone_size,j_call,d_call,v_call,cdr3_nt,cdr3_aa
-,TRBJ1-1,-,TRBV6-4,TGTGCCAGCAGTTCACAGAGGGGGACTGAAGCTTTCTTT,CASSSQRGTEAFF
-,TRBJ2-2,TRBD1,TRBV19,TGTGCCAGTACCTCCCTCTGGGGACAGGGGTTAAACACCGGGGAGCTGTTTTTT,CASTSLWGQGLNTGELFF
-,TRBJ2-1,TRBD2,TRBV10-2,TGCGCCAGCAGTGAACCTAGCGGCAATGAGCAGTTCTTC,CASSEPSGNEQFF
-,TRBJ2-5,TRBD1,TRBV7-2,TGTGCCAGCAGCCCCGCCGGGACAGAAAAAGAGACCCAGTACTTC,CASSPAGTEKETQYF
once,TRBJ1-4,TRBD1,TRBV19,TGTGCCAGTAGTGACGGACAGGCAGGGGATGAAAAACTGTTTTTT,CASSDGQAGDEKLFF
-,TRBJ1-5,-,TRBV21-1,TGTGCCAGCAGCAAAAAGGCCCGGGGGTTGGTAGGCAATCAGCCCCAGCATTTT,CASSKKARGLVGNQPQHF
-,TRBJ1-2,TRBD1,TRBV9,TGTGCCAGCAGCGTGTCCGGGACAGGGTCGGTGGGCTACACCTTC,CASSVSGTGSVGYTF
-,TRBJ2-3,-,TRBV7-2,TGTGCCAGCAGCGGATATTGGTGGGCCACAGATACGCAGTATTTT,CASSGYWWATDTQYF
-,TRBJ1-1,TRBD1,TRBV9,TGTGCCAGCAGCGTAGGGCAGGGGGCGAACACTGAAGCTTTCTTT,CASSVGQGANTEAFF
-,TRBJ1-3,-,TRBV6-5,TGTGCCAGCAGTTACTCGCCCCCGCGGGGTGGAAACACCATATATTTT,CASSYSPPRGGNTIYF
-,TRBJ2-3,-,TRBV9,TGTGCCAGCAGCGAAAACTGGCGGGACGGCACAGATACGCAGTATTTT,CASSENWRDGTDTQYF
once,TRBJ2-2,-,TRBV5-6,TGTGCCAGCAGCTTTGTCCGGGAGAGGGCCGGGGAGCTGTTTTTT,CASSFVRERAGELFF
-,TRBJ2-1,TRBD1,TRBV27,TGTGCCAGCAATGGACAGGGGAGTCACAATGAGCAGTTCTTC,CASNGQGSHNEQFF
-,TRBJ1-2,TRBD1,TRBV7-8,TGTGCCAGCAGCCAGGGCGGGCAGGGGGCGACTGGCTACACCTTC,CASSQGGQGATGYTF
-,TRBJ2-5,-,TRBV6-1,TGTGCCAGCAGTCAGGGGCAAGAGACCCAGTACTTC,CASSQGQETQYF
-,TRBJ2-7,TRBD1,TRBV5-1,TGCGCCAGCAGCTCGGAGACGACAGGGACCTACGAGCAGTACTTC,CASSSETTGTYEQYF
-,TRBJ1-2,TRBD1,TRBV5-6,TGTGCCAGCAGCTTACGGACAGGGGGCGGGATGGGCTACACCTTC,CASSLRTGGGMGYTF
-,TRBJ1-2,-,TRBV12-5,TGTGCTAGTGGTTTCCCCCAGGGCCACCTCTATGGCTACACCTTC,CASGFPQGHLYGYTF
-,TRBJ1-2,-,TRBV2,TGTGCCAGCAGTGATCTCTTCGGAGGGAACACCTTC,CASSDLFGGNTF
-,TRBJ1-4,-,TRBV4-1,TGCGCCAGCAGCGCGGGGACCGCCTCTGATGAAAAACTGTTTTTT,CASSAGTASDEKLFF
-,TRBJ1-1,-,TRBV7-2,TGTGCCAGCACCTGGGGCGGCAGGGGGAACACTGAAGCTTTCTTT,CASTWGGRGNTEAFF
-,TRBJ2-7,TRBD1,TRBV7-2,TGTGCCAGCAGCCTCGGGACAGGGCCGTACGAGCAGTACTTC,CASSLGTGPYEQYF
-,TRBJ2-2,TRBD2,TRBV4-3,TGCGCCAGCAGCCAAGATTATGCCTCGGGGGGCACCGGGGAGCTGTTTTTT,CASSQDYASGGTGELFF
-,TRBJ1-6,-,TRBV6-5,TGTGCCAGCAGTACGACAAGATCACCCCTCCACTTT,CASSTTRSPLHF
-,TRBJ2-1,TRBD1,TRBV4-2,TGTGCCAGCAGCCAAGTGGGGGACAGGGGTCGGAATGAGCAGTTCTTC,CASSQVGDRGRNEQFF
-,TRBJ2-7,TRBD1,TRBV7-9,TGTGCCAGCAGCCGGACAGGGGGCGCGGCATACCCCTACGAGCAGTACTTC,CASSRTGGAAYPYEQYF
-,TRBJ1-3,-,TRBV5-1,TGCGCCAGCTCGCTTGGGGGCAGGAGCACCATATATTTT,CASSLGGRSTIYF
-,TRBJ2-1,-,TRBV10-3,TGTGCCATCAGTGATTCAGGGACATATAACAATGAGCAGTTCTTC,CAISDSGTYNNEQFF
-,TRBJ1-2,TRBD1,TRBV6-5,TGTGCCAGCAGTTCTTGGGACAGCCTATATGGCTACACCTTC,CASSSWDSLYGYTF
-,TRBJ1-1,TRBD1,TRBV18,TGTGCCAGCTCACCAGTACAGGGGAGGACTGAAGCTTTCTTT,CASSPVQGRTEAFF
-,TRBJ2-4,TRBD1,TRBV6-1,TGTGCCAGCAGAAACAGGGGACAAAACATTCAGTACTTC,CASRNRGQNIQYF
-,TRBJ2-3,-,TRBV19,TGTGCCAGTAGTGAGGGGACTAGCACAGATACGCAGTATTTT,CASSEGTSTDTQYF
-,TRBJ2-5,TRBD2,TRBV7-9,TGTGCCAGCAGCTTAGGGCGGGGGGCCCTCCAAGAGACCCAGTACTTC,CASSLGRGALQETQYF
-,TRBJ2-7,-,TRBV2,TGTGCCAGCAGTGTAGTCAGGGAAAGGGGCGAGCAGTACTTC,CASSVVRERGEQYF
-,TRBJ2-7,-,TRBV7-2,TGTGCCAGCAGCCCTTCCTACGAGCAGTACTTC,CASSPSYEQYF
-,TRBJ1-2,-,TRBV27,TGTGCCAGCAGTTTGTACAGCTACCCGGGGTATGGCTACACCTTC,CASSLYSYPGYGYTF
-,TRBJ2-4,TRBD2,TRBV2,TGTGCCAGCAGTGAAGTGGGGCTGGGGGGGGGAAACATTCAGTACTTC,CASSEVGLGGGNIQYF
-,TRBJ2-1,-,TRBV5-1,TGCGCCAGCAGCTTGTGGGCAGGGGTTTCCTACAATGAGCAGTTCTTC,CASSLWAGVSYNEQFF
-,TRBJ2-1,TRBD2,TRBV7-6,TGTGCCAGCAGCCCCAGACTAGCGGGAGGGGTTGAGCAGTTCTTC,CASSPRLAGGVEQFF
-,TRBJ1-6,TRBD1,TRBV2,TGTGCCAGCAAGACAGGGCCAGCCAATTCACCCCTCCACTTT,CASKTGPANSPLHF